The 25 T cell receptor beta chains below were found in one sample sequenced in a study of technical replicates of blood from a handful of donors. Here immunoSEQ multiplex PCR was the method, and the copy in TCRdb shows in-frame clones only, minus some. The table has about 56,000 clones, about 94% seen once; the top ten hold less than 4.5%. The sequencing input was PBMCs. These receptors were obtained from a human donor in good health. Some clones in this sample may be carry-over from other donors' samples.

The chain has TRBV30 and TRBJ1-1, with 12 bases lining up with TRBD1. The junction had 9 bases not matched to a gene; V was cut back by 0 bases and J by 4 bases. CDR3 length: 17 residues. Germline values: CDR1 GTSNPN, CDR2 SVGIG (reference sequence). The CDR3 DNA follows: TGTGCCTGGAGTGTAACTGGGACAGGGGGCTTCGGCACTGAAGCTTTCTTT. Encoded protein: CAWSVTGTGGFGTEAFF.

There are a few counts of this clone. The V gene is TRBV10-2, the J gene TRBJ1-1, with no clear D. The CDR3 has 14 residues. Between the trimmed V and J ends, which lost 1 base and 1 base, there was a span of 7 bases. CDR1 is WSHSY, CDR2 SAAADI, per germline. The CDR3 DNA sequence: TGCGCCAGCAGTGAGTACTCCTCGAACACTGAAGCTTTCTTT. The encoded protein is CASSEYSSNTEAFF.

The V call is TRBV6-6, the J call TRBJ2-3; TRBD2 matches 7 bases. V shed 5 bases and J 5 bases; nucleotides not matched to a gene: 4. CDR3 length equals 13 residues. In germline, CDR1 is MNHNY, CDR2 SVGAGI (reference sequence). The CDR3: CASSAGTIDTQYF. The CDR3 bases are TGTGCCAGCAGTGCCGGGACTATAGATACGCAGTATTTT.

The chain combines TRBV12-5 with TRBJ1-1, with D uncertain. The CDR3 runs 13 residues. V lost 1 base to trimming and J lost 4 bases, with 7 bases between them. Per germline, CDR1 LGHNT and CDR2 FRNRAP. DNA for the CDR3: TGTGCTAGTGGTTTGGAGCCGGGCACTGAAGCTTTCTTT. It specifies CASGLEPGTEAFF.

This chain joins TRBV6-6 and TRBJ1-1; the match to TRBD1 covers 7 bases. The CDR3 length is 14 residues. CDR1 and CDR2 from the germline V gene are MNHNY and SVGAGI (reference sequence). V lost 8 bases, J lost 1 base, and 7 bases stayed unmatched. CDR3 sequence: CASGTQGGNTEAFF. The CDR3, as DNA: TGTGCCAGCGGAACGCAGGGGGGGAACACTGAAGCTTTCTTT.

The CDR3 loop reads CASSLQGNNEKLFF. CDR3 coding DNA: TGTGCCAGCAGCTTGCAGGGGAATAATGAAAAACTGTTTTTT. The rearrangement uses TRBV5-6 and TRBJ1-4; D perhaps matches TRBD1 (6 bases). Trimming stripped 1 base from V and 4 bases from J, with 8 bases between. Germline V lookup: CDR1 SGHDT, CDR2 YYEEEE. CDR3 length: 14 amino acids.

The chain recombines TRBV4-3 with TRBJ1-3, with D hard to call. V shed 0 bases and J shed 0 bases, with 18 bases lying between them. Germline V gene data show CDR1 as LGHNA and CDR2 as YSLEER. The CDR3 is made up of 19 amino acids. Here the CDR3 reads CASSQEIGVRGGSGNTIYF. The CDR3 DNA is TGCGCCAGCAGCCAAGAAATCGGCGTGCGCGGAGGCTCTGGAAACACCATATATTTT.

The genes are TRBV6-1 and TRBJ1-2, with 7 bases fitting TRBD1. V gave up 6 bases and J gave up 3 bases; unmatched junction bases: 4. Germline V gene sequence: CDR1 MNHNS, CDR2 SASEGT. This CDR3 comprises 13 residues. The CDR3, as DNA: TGTGCCAGCAGGTACGGGACAGACTATGGCTACACCTTC. Translation gives CASRYGTDYGYTF.

The chain recombines TRBV18 with TRBJ2-7; TRBD2 matches 8 bases. Looked up from germline, CDR1 is KGHSH and CDR2 is LQKENI. The CDR3 has 17 amino acids. V was pared by 3 bases and J by 5 bases, with 15 bases of the junction left unmatched. This CDR3 is CASSPQEASGRGNEQYF. In DNA form, the CDR3 reads TGTGCCAGCTCACCCCAGGAGGCTAGCGGGCGGGGAAACGAGCAGTACTTC.

In this sample, this clone turned up once. Other DNA sequences in the sample encode the same CDR3. V is TRBV9 and J is TRBJ2-7; no clear D. V was clipped by 0 bases and J by 3 bases, with 7 bases between them. This CDR3 has 13 residues. Germline V gene lookup returns CDR1 SGDLS and CDR2 YYNGEE. The CDR3 spells CASSVGHLYEQYF. CDR3 sequence (DNA): TGTGCCAGCAGCGTAGGACACCTCTACGAGCAGTACTTC.

The chain uses TRBV11-2 and TRBJ2-7; 7 nucleotides line up with TRBD1. The CDR3 runs 16 residues. The germline gives CDR1 SGHAT, CDR2 FQNNGV. Trimming took 5 bases from V and 11 from J; bases not matched to a gene: 21. DNA for the CDR3: TGTGCCAGCAGCAGCAGAGAAGGAAGAGATCTACAGGGGAAGTACTTC. This codes for CASSSREGRDLQGKYF. Full variable domain (remainder filled in from reference TRBV11-2 and TRBJ2-7): EAGVAQSPRYKIIEKRQSVAFWCNPISGHATLYWYQQILGQGPKLLIQFQNNGVVDDSQLPKDRFSAERLKGVDSTLKIQPAKLEDSAVYLCASSSREGRDLQGKYFGPGTRLTVT.

V and J are TRBV7-8 and TRBJ2-2; 10 nucleotides line up with TRBD1. Per germline, CDR1 SGHVS and CDR2 FQNEAQ. The CDR3 sequence is 15 residues long. V gave up 5 bases and J gave up 4 bases; unmatched junction bases: 4. DNA for the CDR3: TGTGCCAGCAGCAGACAGGGGGCAGGCACCGGGGAGCTGTTTTTT. Protein product: CASSRQGAGTGELFF.

The rearrangement uses TRBV5-1 and TRBJ2-2; 7 nucleotides match TRBD2. J was trimmed by 1 base and V by 2 bases; bases with no gene match: 8. The germline CDR1 and CDR2 sequences are SGHRS and YFSETQ. This CDR3 region has 17 residues. CDR3 bases: TGCGCCAGCAGCTTAGTCCCGGGAGGCATGAACACCGGGGAGCTGTTTTTT. This translates into CASSLVPGGMNTGELFF.

The chain has TRBV6-5 and TRBJ1-1, with TRBD1 matching over 7 bases. Looked up from germline, CDR1 is MNHEY and CDR2 is SVGAGI. CDR3 size: 14 residues. The trim removed 6 bases at V and 1 base at J, leaving 5 bases unmatched. CDR3 nucleotides: TGTGCCAGCAGGCAACAGGGGACGAACACTGAAGCTTTCTTT. Residues: CASRQQGTNTEAFF.

This clone was seen only once. J is TRBJ2-5 and V is TRBV5-1; possible D gene TRBD2, 6 bases. CDR3 length: 14 residues. Germline values: CDR1 SGHRS, CDR2 YFSETQ. Trimming took off 4 bases at V and 2 bases at J, with 12 bases between the two ends. CDR3 sequence: CASSGGTPQETQYF. The CDR3 nucleotides read TGCGCCAGCAGCGGGGGGACTCCGCAAGAGACCCAGTACTTC.

This clone was observed a single time. The chain uses TRBV5-4 and TRBJ1-2; TRBD1 aligns across 7 bases. This CDR3 has 14 residues. Trimming at V came to 4 bases and at J to 4 bases, leaving 7 bases not matched to a gene. Germline V gene sequence: CDR1 SGHNT, CDR2 YYREEE (reference sequence). CDR3 DNA: TGTGCCAGCAGCCTACAGGGGATGAGCTATGGCTACACCTTC. This codes for CASSLQGMSYGYTF.

V and J are TRBV7-2 and TRBJ1-1, with unresolved D. The CDR3 is made up of 14 amino acids. CDR1 and CDR2 from the germline V gene are SGHTA and FQGNSA. The V and J ends lost 1 base and 7 bases respectively, with 13 bases between them. Written as DNA, the CDR3 is TGTGCCAGCAGCTTAGTTCCCGAGCCGCTTGAAGCTTTCTTT. It specifies CASSLVPEPLEAFF. The variable domain in full, completed from reference TRBV7-2 and TRBJ1-1, reads GAGVSQSPSNKVTEKGKDVELRCDPISGHTALYWYRQSLGQGLEFLIYFQGNSAPDKSGLPSDRFSAERTGGSVSTLTIQRTQQEDSAVYLCASSLVPEPLEAFFGQGTRLTVV.

The chain has TRBV7-7 and TRBJ2-5; 8 nucleotides align to TRBD1. Per the germline V gene, CDR1 is SSHAT and CDR2 is FNYEAQ (reference sequence). The length of the CDR3 is 15 residues. V was clipped by 5 bases and J by 3 bases; unmatched bases: 8. DNA of the CDR3: TGTGCCAGCAGCCTCACCCCGGGACAGGAAGAGACCCAGTACTTC. Translating gives CASSLTPGQEETQYF.

This chain connects TRBV2 to TRBJ2-3; D gene unclear. V was trimmed by 7 bases and J by 2 bases, leaving 13 bases between them. This CDR3 region has 14 residues. Germline-derived CDR1 and CDR2 are SNHLY and FYNNEI. The CDR3 is CASNSRRSTDTQYF. The CDR3 DNA sequence: TGTGCCAGCAATAGCAGACGATCCACAGATACGCAGTATTTT.

The V call is TRBV6-1, the J call TRBJ2-7, with 8 bases matching TRBD1. V was clipped by 7 bases and J by 2 bases; unmatched bases: 4. The CDR3 extends over 13 amino acids. CDR1 is MNHNS, CDR2 SASEGT, per germline. This CDR3 is CASNYRGTYEQYF. The CDR3 DNA reads as TGTGCCAGCAATTACAGGGGGACCTACGAGCAGTACTTC.

This chain uses TRBV7-9 with TRBJ2-7, with D possibly being TRBD2 (6 bases). The CDR3 length is 13 residues. Germline CDR1 is SEHNR and CDR2 is FQNEAQ (reference sequence). V shed 0 bases and J shed 6 bases, with 9 bases lying between them. The CDR3 reads CASSLAGGPEQYF. The CDR3 DNA sequence: TGTGCCAGCAGCTTAGCGGGGGGTCCCGAGCAGTACTTC.

The rearrangement joins TRBV27 to TRBJ1-2, with D perhaps TRBD1 (6 bases). This CDR3 region has 15 residues. The V end lost 1 base, the J end lost 4 bases, and 13 bases lay between the germline ends. Germline assignment: CDR1 MNHEY and CDR2 SMNVEV (reference sequence). The CDR3 bases are TGTGCCAGCAGTTTATTTGCGGACAGTGGCTATGGCTACACCTTC. It encodes CASSLFADSGYGYTF.

The V gene is TRBV10-3, the J gene TRBJ1-2; 11 bases agree with TRBD1. This CDR3 spans 14 amino acids. The trim removed 9 bases at V and 8 bases at J, leaving 11 bases unmatched. Germline V gives CDR1 ENHRY, CDR2 SYGVKD. This CDR3 reads CAMQPGTGGKGYTF. The CDR3 DNA reads TGTGCCATGCAACCAGGGACAGGGGGAAAGGGCTACACCTTC.

V usage is TRBV4-3 and J usage is TRBJ1-1; D is unresolved. V was cut by 0 bases and J by 1 base, with 15 bases left in between. The CDR3 totals 17 residues. Germline values: CDR1 LGHNA, CDR2 YSLEER. This CDR3 reads CASSQEWSPAKNTEAFF. Written as DNA, the CDR3 is TGCGCCAGCAGCCAAGAGTGGAGCCCGGCGAAGAACACTGAAGCTTTCTTT.

V and J are TRBV7-2 and TRBJ1-1, with D uncertain. The CDR3 length is 12 residues. V lost 4 bases and J lost 5, with 8 bases in between. Germline CDR1 and CDR2: SGHTA and FQGNSA. The DNA of the CDR3 is TGTGCCAGCAGCTCGAGGGTAACTGAAGCTTTCTTT. Translation gives CASSSRVTEAFF. Looking up the rest from reference TRBV7-2 and TRBJ1-1 gives the full variable domain: GAGVSQSPSNKVTEKGKDVELRCDPISGHTALYWYRQSLGQGLEFLIYFQGNSAPDKSGLPSDRFSAERTGGSVSTLTIQRTQQEDSAVYLCASSSRVTEAFFGQGTRLTVV.